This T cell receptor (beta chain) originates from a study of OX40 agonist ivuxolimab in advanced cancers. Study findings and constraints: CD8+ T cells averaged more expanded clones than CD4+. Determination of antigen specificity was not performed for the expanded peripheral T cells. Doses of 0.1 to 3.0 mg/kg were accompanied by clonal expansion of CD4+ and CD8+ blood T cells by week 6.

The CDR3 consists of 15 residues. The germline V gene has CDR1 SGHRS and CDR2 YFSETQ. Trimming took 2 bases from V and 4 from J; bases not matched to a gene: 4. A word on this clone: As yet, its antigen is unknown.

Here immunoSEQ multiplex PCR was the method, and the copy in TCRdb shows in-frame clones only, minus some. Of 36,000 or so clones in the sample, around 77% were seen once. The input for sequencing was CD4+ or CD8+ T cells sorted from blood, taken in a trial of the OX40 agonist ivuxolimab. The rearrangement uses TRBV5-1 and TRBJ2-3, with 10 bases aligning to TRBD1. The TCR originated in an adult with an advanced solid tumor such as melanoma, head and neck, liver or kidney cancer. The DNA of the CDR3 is TGCGCCAGCAGCTTATACGGGACAGGGGCAGATACGCAGTATTTT. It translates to CASSLYGTGADTQYF.